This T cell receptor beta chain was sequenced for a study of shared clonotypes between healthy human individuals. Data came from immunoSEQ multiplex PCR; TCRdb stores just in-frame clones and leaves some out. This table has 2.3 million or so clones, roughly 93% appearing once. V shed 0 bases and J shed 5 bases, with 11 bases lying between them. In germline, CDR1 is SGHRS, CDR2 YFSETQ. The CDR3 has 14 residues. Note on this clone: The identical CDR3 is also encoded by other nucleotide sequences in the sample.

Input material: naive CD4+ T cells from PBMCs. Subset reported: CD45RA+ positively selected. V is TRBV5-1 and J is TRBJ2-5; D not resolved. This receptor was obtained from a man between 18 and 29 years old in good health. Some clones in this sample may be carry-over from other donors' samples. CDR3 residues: CASSLDRAPETQYF. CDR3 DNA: TGCGCCAGCAGCTTGGATCGGGCTCCGGAGACCCAGTACTTC.